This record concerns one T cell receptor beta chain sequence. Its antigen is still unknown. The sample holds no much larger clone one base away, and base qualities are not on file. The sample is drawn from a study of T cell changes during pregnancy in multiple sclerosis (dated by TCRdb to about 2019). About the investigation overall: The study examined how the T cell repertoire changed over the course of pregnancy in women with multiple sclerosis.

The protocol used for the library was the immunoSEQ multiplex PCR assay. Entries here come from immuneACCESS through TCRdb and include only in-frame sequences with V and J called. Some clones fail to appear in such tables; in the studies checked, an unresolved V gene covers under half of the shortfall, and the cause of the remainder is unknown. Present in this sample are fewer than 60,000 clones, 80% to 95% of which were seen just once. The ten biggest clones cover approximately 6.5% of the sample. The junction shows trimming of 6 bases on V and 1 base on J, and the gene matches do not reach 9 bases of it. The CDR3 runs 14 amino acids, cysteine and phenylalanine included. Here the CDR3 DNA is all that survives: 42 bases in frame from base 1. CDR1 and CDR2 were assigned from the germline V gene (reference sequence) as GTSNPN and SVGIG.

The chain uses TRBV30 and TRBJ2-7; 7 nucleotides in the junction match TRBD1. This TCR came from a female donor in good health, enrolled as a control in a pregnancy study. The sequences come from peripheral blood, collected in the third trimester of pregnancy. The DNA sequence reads TGTGCCTGCCAATCCCCGGACAGGTCCTACGAGCAGTACTTC. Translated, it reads CACQSPDRSYEQYF.